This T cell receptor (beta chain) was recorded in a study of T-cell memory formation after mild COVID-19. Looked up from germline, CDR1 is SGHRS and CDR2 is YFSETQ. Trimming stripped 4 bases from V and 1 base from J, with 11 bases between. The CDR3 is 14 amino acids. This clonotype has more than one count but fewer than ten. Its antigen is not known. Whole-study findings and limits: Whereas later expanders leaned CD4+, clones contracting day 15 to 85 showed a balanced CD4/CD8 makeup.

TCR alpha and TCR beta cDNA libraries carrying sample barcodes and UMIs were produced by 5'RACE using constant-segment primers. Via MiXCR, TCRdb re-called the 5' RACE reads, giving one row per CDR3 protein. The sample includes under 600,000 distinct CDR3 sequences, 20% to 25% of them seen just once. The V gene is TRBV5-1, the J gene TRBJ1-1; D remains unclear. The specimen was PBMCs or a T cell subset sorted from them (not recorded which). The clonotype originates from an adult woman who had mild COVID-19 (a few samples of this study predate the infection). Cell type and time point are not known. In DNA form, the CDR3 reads TGCGCCAGCAGCCTGGGGATCCGGAACACTGAAGCTTTCTTT. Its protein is CASSLGIRNTEAFF. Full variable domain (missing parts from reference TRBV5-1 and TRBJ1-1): KAGVTQTPRYLIKTRGQQVTLSCSPISGHRSVSWYQQTPGQGLQFLFEYFSETQRNKGNFPGRFSGRQFSNSRSEMNVSTLELGDSALYLCASSLGIRNTEAFFGQGTRLTVV.